The entry that follows covers one T cell receptor (beta chain) sequence. CDR1 is MNHNY, CDR2 SVGAGI, per germline (reference sequence). Trimming removed 0 bases at V and 6 bases at J, with 11 bases between. The CDR3 runs to 14 residues. These data originate in a study of monozygotic twins with cystic fibrosis. Using immunoSEQ multiplex PCR, the repertoire was profiled, and TCRdb retains in-frame clones only, with some absent. The repertoire holds around 30,000 clones, just over 95% seen once, with around 0.17% in the top ten. V usage is TRBV6-6 and J usage is TRBJ1-2; D unclear. Sequenced material: blood. The sequence came from a girl aged 2 to 10 with cystic fibrosis. CDR3 protein: CASSYSSGGNGYTF. CDR3 sequence (DNA): TGTGCCAGCAGTTACTCGTCGGGAGGCAATGGCTACACCTTC.